The present entry profiles one T cell receptor beta chain with its context. It has no known antigen specificity. No base quality information exists; no much larger clone differs at one position. Libraries were built with RT-PCR. These reads were obtained on a NextSeq 550. TCRdb reprocessed the public reads (quality trimming at Q25 with fastp, clone calling with MiXCR) and kept in-frame beta chains. CDR3 protein duplicates are merged, each entry listing the most common genes and DNA. The sample records 20,000 or so distinct CDR3 sequences, around 28% of which are singletons. In total, the top ten clones hold less than 60% of the sample. This sample was included in a study of patients and donors after allogeneic stem cell transplantation (dated by TCRdb to 2018 to 2020). For this chain, trimming is 1 base at the V end and 5 bases at the J end, and the number of junction bases without a gene match is 6. CDR1 and CDR2 (LNHNV, YYDKDF) derive from the germline V gene (reference sequence). The CDR3 contains 16 residues, cysteine and phenylalanine counted. Only CDR3 DNA remains: 48 bases, in frame from the first base.

Sequences were obtained from blood, either unsorted or a sorted T cell fraction (not recorded which). The chain employs TRBV15 and TRBJ2-2; TRBD2 fits 8 bases in the junction. This TCR was sampled from a human donor who was either an allogeneic HSCT recipient or a stem cell or donor lymphocyte infusion donor (not recorded which). It is not recorded whose cells these are; they may come from a transplant donor. The base sequence is TGTGCCACCAGCAGAGGCGGGGGGCCGAGGACCGGGGAGCTGTTTTTT. This translates into CATSRGGGPRTGELFF.